Listed here is a single T cell receptor beta chain. The source of the sample is a study of cytomegalovirus exposure and HLA in healthy donors. Trimming shortened V by 2 bases and J by 3 bases, and 19 bases separated the two germline ends. This CDR3 is built from 17 residues. Germline CDR1 reads MDHEN; CDR2 reads SYDVKM. Repertoires were generated with immunoSEQ multiplex PCR, while TCRdb's copy carries only in-frame clones and drops some. The sample carries approximately 99,000 clones, approximately 96% recorded once. J is TRBJ1-1 and V is TRBV28, with a weak D call TRBD1 (5 bases). The sequence came from a woman under 30 in good health and CMV-seronegative. The specimen was PBMCs. CDR3 sequence (DNA): TGTGCCAGCAGTTTAGATGTTAGGGGATTATGGGACACTGAAGCTTTCTTT. Amino acids: CASSLDVRGLWDTEAFF.